Listed below are T cell receptor beta chains from one sample, sequenced in a study of CD8+ T cells in alopecia areata. Method: immunoSEQ multiplex PCR; TCRdb's copy keeps in-frame clones and lacks some. The sample contains about 91,000 clones, 35% to 50% of which appear only once. The sample taken for sequencing was CD4+ T cells sorted from blood. These TCRs come from a human donor with alopecia areata. CDR3s leave out the opening cysteine and the closing phenylalanine or tryptophan. Each record gives: V gene, CDR3 protein.

TRBV5-6,ASSTGPETQY
TRBV28,ASSLSGAGRVNQPQH
TRBV29-1,SVKQNEQF
TRBV28,ASRGLVGELF
TRBV5-1,ASRVGTGYDIQY
TRBV7-2,ASSRWDRGETQY
TRBV29-1,SVSHTDTQY
TRBV28,ASSLIQSYEQY
TRBV29-1,SALRVGYGYT
TRBV15,ATSRDQGRTGELF
TRBV29-1,SAPGMALETQY
TRBV2,ASRKGREAGAF
TRBV28,ASSWGTVRETQY
TRBV28,ASREGGRELF
TRBV2,ASSALRGRFNYGYT
TRBV15,ATSRGSTGGFDEQY
TRBV30,AWSVNSPLH
TRBV6-5,ASSSGAGGVETQY
TRBV25-1,ASSESGVREQY
TRBV5-1,ASSARGGTYNEQF
TRBV19,ASSITGRLYEQY
TRBV29-1,SVEDEKLF
TRBV5-1,ASSLDRNPPRNEQF
TRBV7-2,ASSATGKYTEAF
TRBV29-1,SVAEVGSTEKLF
TRBV5-4,ASSPDRDNEQF
TRBV30,AWRMLAGPDQF
TRBV2,ASSFNLVTEAF
TRBV29-1,SVAGVNTEAF
TRBV28,ASSLRATLSYEQY
TRBV6-4,ASSEWDTQY
TRBV29-1,SVDSYTDTQY
TRBV29-1,SVGSSVEADTQY
TRBV2,ASSGGGTGELF
TRBV30,AWSVPRSEQY
TRBV30,ALDPQGALLDGYT
TRBV30,AWGPGRMAF
TRBV2,ASREAENEKLF
TRBV30,AWSSGFQETQY
TRBV5-1,ASSLEGNQETQY
TRBV4-1,ASSQISQETQY
TRBV7-9,ASSPGRMNTEAF
TRBV9,ASSPRGLNTGELF
TRBV29-1,SVKGAINYGYT
TRBV6-5,ASSYSMFSNQPQH
TRBV29-1,SVGTPLTRGYT
TRBV29-1,SVDLLFERNEQF
TRBV2,ASSEERGLWPQY
TRBV7-2,ASSLGAGGPYEQY
TRBV30,AWSESGWGPDTQY
TRBV20-1,SAMGPYEQY